This section outlines one T cell receptor (beta chain) sequence together with its context. Trimming took off 4 bases at V and 1 base at J, with 11 bases between the two ends. The CDR3 runs to 14 residues. Germline CDR1 SGHNT, CDR2 YYREEE (reference sequence). This specimen comes from a study of CD8 T cells in Susac syndrome. CD8+ and CD4+ T cells taken from blood had their TCR beta sequenced. Both CD4+ and CD8+ T cells were negatively isolated, and TEMRA cells underwent FACS enrichment. Reverse transcription of roughly 0.45 to 1 ug RNA was performed with random hexamers. The amplification used immunoSEQ multiplex PCR on TCR beta CDR3; it spanned 54 Vbeta and 13 Jbeta. MiXCR, run by TCRdb on the immunoSEQ multiplex PCR reads, gives a single entry per CDR3 protein. The data show around 190,000 distinct CDR3 sequences, roughly 94% seen once.

This TCR was recovered from a human donor in good health. The chain is built from TRBV5-4 and TRBJ2-5, with D maybe TRBD2 (6 bases). Input material: CD4+ T cells from PBMCs. The CDR3 DNA is TGTGCCAGCAGCAAACCGGGACTCCAAGAGACCCAGTACTTC. It yields the protein CASSKPGLQETQYF.